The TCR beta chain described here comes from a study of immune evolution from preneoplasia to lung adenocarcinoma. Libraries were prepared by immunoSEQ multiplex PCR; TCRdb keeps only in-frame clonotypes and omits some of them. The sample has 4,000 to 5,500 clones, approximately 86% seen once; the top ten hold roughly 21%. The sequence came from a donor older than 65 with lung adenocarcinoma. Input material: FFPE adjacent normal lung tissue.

CDR3 in amino acids: CASSSMAGGHEQFF. In DNA, the CDR3 is TGTGCCAGCAGCTCTATGGCGGGAGGACATGAGCAGTTCTTC. This chain uses TRBV7-9 with TRBJ2-1; 8 bases fit TRBD2. CDR3 size: 14 residues. Germline loops: CDR1 SEHNR, CDR2 FQNEAQ (reference sequence). V lost 4 bases to trimming and J lost 8 bases; unmatched junction nucleotides: 7.